These 23 T cell receptor beta chains were sequenced from one sample in a study of CD8 T cells in ankylosing spondylitis. TCRdb analysed the 5' RACE reads with MiXCR anew, one entry per CDR3 protein. There are 200,000 or so distinct CDR3 sequences in the sample; around a sixth occur only once, and about 4.3% lies in the top ten. The sample was blood, either unsorted or a sorted T cell fraction (not recorded which). These receptors were obtained from a male donor between 10 and 30 years old with ankylosing spondylitis or in good health (not recorded which).

This clonotype was seen repeatedly, ten times or more. This chain joins TRBV20-1 and TRBJ2-1; no reliable D call. Trimming left V 3 bases short and J 6 bases short, with 6 bases between. The CDR3 consists of 11 residues. Germline V lookup: CDR1 DFQATT, CDR2 SNEGSKA (reference sequence). The CDR3 loop reads CSARPVNEQFF. CDR3 DNA: TGCAGTGCTAGGCCGGTCAATGAGCAGTTCTTC.

This clonotype has at least ten counts. The chain is built from TRBV9 and TRBJ2-5; 7 nucleotides match TRBD1. V shed 3 bases and J 4 bases; nucleotides not matched to a gene: 6. Germline V gives CDR1 SGDLS, CDR2 YYNGEE. This CDR3 has 14 residues. The DNA for the CDR3 is TGTGCCAGCAGCGAAAGTACAGGGGTAGAGACCCAGTACTTC. Its translation: CASSESTGVETQYF.

This clonotype was recorded many times. The chain has TRBV12-3 or TRBV12-4 and TRBJ1-5; D is undetermined. The CDR3 runs 12 residues. V was cut by 10 bases and J by 0 bases, with 7 bases left in between. CDR3 nucleotides: TGTGCCACCAGCGATAGCAATCAGCCCCAGCATTTT. Residues: CATSDSNQPQHF.

This clonotype showed up many times. CDR3 DNA sequence: TGTGCCAGCAAGATAGGACTAGCGGGAAGCTACGAGCAGTACGTC. Translated, it gives CASKIGLAGSYEQYV. The rearrangement joins TRBV11-2 to TRBJ2-7, with TRBD2 matching 12 bases. The CDR3 contains 15 residues. Trimming removed 7 bases from V and 3 bases from J; junction bases left unmatched: 7. Germline loops: CDR1 SGHAT, CDR2 FQNNGV.

This clonotype was observed at least ten times. The rearrangement uses TRBV5-1 and TRBJ2-1; 10 bases are a match to TRBD2. The CDR3 loop spans 17 amino acids. Germline V gene sequence: CDR1 SGHRS, CDR2 YFSETQ. V dropped 1 base and J dropped 8; count of bases not matched to a gene: 12. CDR3 amino acids: CASSLQLAGVDGDEQFF. DNA of the CDR3: TGCGCCAGCAGCTTGCAGCTAGCGGGAGTCGATGGCGATGAGCAGTTCTTC.

This clonotype was counted at least ten times. V gene TRBV20-1 combines with J gene TRBJ2-1, with 9 positions matching TRBD2. In germline, CDR1 is DFQATT, CDR2 SNEGSKA (reference sequence). CDR3 length equals 13 residues. The trim removed 3 bases at V and 10 bases at J, leaving 7 bases unmatched. As DNA, the CDR3 is TGCAGTGCTAGCCCATTACTAGCGGGCGAGCAGTTCTTC. Translation: CSASPLLAGEQFF.

The table lists this clonotype with many counts. The rearrangement joins TRBV6-5 to TRBJ1-6; D remains unclear. The V and J ends lost 4 bases and 7 bases respectively, with 17 bases between them. This CDR3 has 16 amino acids. Germline V lookup: CDR1 MNHEY, CDR2 SVGAGI. The CDR3 spells CASSFSPGRKNSPLHF. CDR3 nucleotides: TGTGCCAGCAGTTTCTCCCCGGGAAGAAAGAATTCACCCCTCCACTTT.

This clonotype has ten or more counts. J is TRBJ2-7 and V is TRBV7-2, with D possibly TRBD1 on 5 matching bases. Germline values: CDR1 SGHTA, CDR2 FQGNSA. CDR3 length: 14 amino acids. Between the trimmed V and J ends, which lost 2 bases and 5 bases, there was a span of 13 bases. The CDR3 loop reads CASSLKQVGNEQYF. The CDR3 nucleotides are TGTGCCAGCAGCTTAAAACAGGTGGGCAACGAGCAGTACTTC. Full variable domain (outside the CDR3, taken from reference TRBV7-2 and TRBJ2-7): GAGVSQSPSNKVTEKGKDVELRCDPISGHTALYWYRQSLGQGLEFLIYFQGNSAPDKSGLPSDRFSAERTGGSVSTLTIQRTQQEDSAVYLCASSLKQVGNEQYFGPGTRLTVT.

This clonotype has more than one count but fewer than ten. The chain is built from TRBV2 and TRBJ2-5; a possible D gene is TRBD1 (6 bases). Trimming shortened V by 4 bases and J by 2 bases, and 14 bases separated the two germline ends. Germline V lookup: CDR1 SNHLY, CDR2 FYNNEI. This CDR3 has 15 residues. CDR3 bases: TGTGCCAGCAGTGGGCTAGGACAGATGCAAGAGACCCAGTACTTC. The encoded protein is CASSGLGQMQETQYF.

This clonotype was recorded many times. The chain links TRBV7-2 to TRBJ1-1; a possible D gene is TRBD1 (5 bases). The CDR3 is made up of 14 amino acids. Looked up from germline, CDR1 is SGHTA and CDR2 is FQGNSA. Trimming removed 1 base from V and 4 bases from J, with 10 bases in between. The CDR3 spells CASSLVRGTTEAFF. The CDR3 coding sequence is TGTGCCAGCAGCTTAGTCCGGGGCACCACTGAAGCTTTCTTT.

This chain joins TRBV7-9 and TRBJ2-1, with a possible D match to TRBD1 (5 bases). Trimming took off 0 bases at V and 5 bases at J, with 11 bases between the two ends. This CDR3 comprises 15 residues. From germline, CDR1 is SEHNR and CDR2 FQNEAQ (reference sequence). This CDR3 is CASSLALGLNNEQFF. As DNA, the CDR3 is TGTGCCAGCAGCTTAGCTCTGGGGCTGAACAATGAGCAGTTCTTC.

This clonotype was seen many times. This chain joins TRBV7-2 and TRBJ2-7; 7 bases are a match to TRBD2. The CDR3 loop spans 14 amino acids. Germline V gene sequence: CDR1 SGHTA, CDR2 FQGNSA. J was trimmed by 5 bases and V by 4 bases; bases with no gene match: 8. For the CDR3, the DNA is TGTGCCAGCAGCTCCGGGACTACCACCCACGAGCAGTACTTC. Translated: CASSSGTTTHEQYF.

This clonotype showed up many times. V gene TRBV18 combines with J gene TRBJ2-3; possibly TRBD1 or TRBD2 for D (5 bases each). This CDR3 spans 15 amino acids. CDR1 KGHSH and CDR2 LQKENI come from the germline V gene. V lost 3 bases and J 5 bases, leaving 15 bases between the germline ends. The DNA of the CDR3 is TGTGCCAGCTCACCCGGGACCCAGACGGGAGATACGCAGTATTTT. Translated, it gives CASSPGTQTGDTQYF.

This clonotype was seen ten or more times. V is TRBV4-2 and J is TRBJ1-1; TRBD1 is a possible D gene (6 bases). This CDR3 is 14 amino acids long. Germline values: CDR1 LGHNA, CDR2 YNFKEQ. V was pared by 0 bases and J by 4 bases, with 9 bases between. The CDR3 coding sequence is TGTGCCAGCAGCCAAGATCTCAGGGGCACTGAAGCTTTCTTT. Its translation is CASSQDLRGTEAFF.

This clonotype was recorded many times. The rearrangement uses TRBV12-3 or TRBV12-4 and TRBJ2-7, with D uncertain. The CDR3 totals 13 residues. V lost 8 bases and J lost 2, with 13 bases in between. CDR3 nucleotides: TGTGCCAGCGGGTCCTTTCCTACCTACGAGCAGTACTTC. This encodes CASGSFPTYEQYF.

This clonotype was seen at least ten times. The chain has TRBV6-6 and TRBJ1-2; 7 bases are a match to TRBD1. The CDR3 contains 16 residues. Losses at the gene ends were 6 bases for V and 6 bases for J; bases not matched to a gene: 16. The germline V gene encodes CDR1 MNHNY and CDR2 SVGAGI (reference sequence). The CDR3 is CASSQTTPEQGNGYTF. The CDR3, as DNA: TGTGCCAGCAGCCAAACTACCCCGGAACAGGGGAATGGCTACACCTTC.

The chain combines TRBV29-1 with TRBJ1-1; D unclear. CDR3 length: 10 residues. V lost 4 bases to trimming and J lost 5 bases, with 5 bases between them. The germline V gene has CDR1 SQVTM and CDR2 ANQGSEA. The chain's CDR3 is CSVVGTEAFF. The CDR3, as DNA: TGCAGCGTTGTTGGGACTGAAGCTTTCTTT.

This clonotype was counted at least ten times. The chain uses TRBV5-1 and TRBJ2-1; possible D gene TRBD1, 5 bases. The CDR3 loop spans 16 amino acids. CDR1 and CDR2 (germline): SGHRS, YFSETQ. The V and J ends lost 5 bases and 0 bases respectively, with 15 bases between them. The CDR3 sequence: CASSPARQISYNEQFF. CDR3 in DNA: TGCGCCAGCAGTCCCGCCCGACAGATCTCCTACAATGAGCAGTTCTTC.

This clonotype showed up many times. The chain employs TRBV5-6 and TRBJ2-7; 7 positions agree with TRBD1. Trimming removed 4 bases from V and 2 bases from J; junction bases left unmatched: 9. CDR3 size: 15 residues. Germline values: CDR1 SGHDT, CDR2 YYEEEE. CDR3 amino acids: CASSARDSPTYEQYF. Written as DNA, the CDR3 is TGTGCCAGCAGCGCCCGGGACAGCCCTACCTACGAGCAGTACTTC.

This clonotype was detected ten times or more. This chain joins TRBV6-5 and TRBJ1-1, with 9 bases fitting TRBD1. V lost 0 bases to trimming and J lost 2 bases; unmatched junction nucleotides: 4. CDR1 is MNHEY, CDR2 SVGAGI, per germline. CDR3 length equals 16 residues. CDR3 in amino acids: CASSYSGQGGNTEAFF. CDR3 DNA sequence: TGTGCCAGCAGTTACTCGGGACAGGGAGGAAACACTGAAGCTTTCTTT.

The sample holds many counts of this clonotype. The J gene is TRBJ2-7, the V gene TRBV6-5; D call uncertain. Per germline, CDR1 MNHEY and CDR2 SVGAGI. V was cut by 8 bases and J by 0 bases, with 5 bases left in between. The CDR3 runs to 11 residues. CDR3 nucleotide sequence: TGTGCCAGCGGGAACTCCTACGAGCAGTACGTC. Protein sequence: CASGNSYEQYV.

This clonotype was found many times. The chain couples TRBV5-1 to TRBJ1-6; D not resolved. Trimming left V 0 bases short and J 8 bases short, with 6 bases between. This CDR3 spans 13 amino acids. Germline V CDR1 and CDR2: SGHRS, YFSETQ. For the CDR3, the DNA is TGCGCCAGCAGCTTGGGGGGAGATTCACCCCTCCACTTT. Protein: CASSLGGDSPLHF.

The table lists this clonotype with many counts. Here the CDR3 reads CSGRGTPSSYNEQFF. CDR3 nucleotide sequence: TGCAGTGGCAGGGGAACTCCGAGCTCCTACAATGAGCAGTTCTTC. The genes are TRBV20-1 and TRBJ2-1; a possible D gene is TRBD1 (6 bases). V dropped 7 bases and J dropped 0 bases, with 16 bases sitting between them. Germline V gives CDR1 DFQATT, CDR2 SNEGSKA (reference sequence). The CDR3 sequence is 15 residues long.